These T cell receptor beta chains were read from a single sample in a study of regulatory T cells in long-lasting Graves disease. From the multiplex PCR reads, TCRdb called clonotypes with MiXCR, one entry per CDR3 protein. The data contain 200,000 to 250,000 distinct CDR3 sequences, around 17% of them singletons. The sequencing here drew on peripheral blood mononuclear cells (PBMCs), taken at new diagnosis, from a patient treated with antithyroid drugs. These receptors all stem from a female donor with Graves disease. CDR3s include the opening cysteine and the closing phenylalanine or tryptophan. A D gene is named only where the DNA matches it firmly. Clone size, where shown, is once, few, many, or a class for clones that have expanded.

j_call clone_size cdr3_length d_call v_call cdr3_aa cdr3_nt
TRBJ2-7 NA 14 NA TRBV19 CASSIGLGPGEQYF TGTGCCAGTAGTATTGGCTTAGGCCCGGGCGAGCAGTACTTC
TRBJ1-6 many 14 NA TRBV4-2 CASSHPGRRSPLHF TGTGCCAGCAGCCACCCGGGACGGCGGTCACCCCTCCACTTT
TRBJ1-2 NA 16 NA TRBV12-3/TRBV12-4 CASSLDVEYTNYGYTF TGTGCCAGCAGTTTAGATGTGGAATATACTAACTATGGCTACACCTTC
TRBJ2-3 many 13 NA TRBV11-2 CASSSDRAYTQYF TGTGCCAGCAGCTCAGACAGAGCTTATACGCAGTATTTT
TRBJ1-4 NA 15 TRBD1 TRBV28 CASRATGGAEEKLFF TGTGCCAGCAGGGCAACAGGGGGCGCGGAGGAAAAACTGTTTTTT
TRBJ2-7 many 14 TRBD2 TRBV24-1 CATSDTSEWGEQYF TGTGCCACCAGTGATACTAGCGAATGGGGCGAGCAGTACTTC
TRBJ2-3 many 13 NA TRBV9 CASSFSSSDTQYF TGTGCCAGCAGCTTTTCAAGCTCCGATACGCAGTATTTT
TRBJ1-3 many 14 NA TRBV18 CASSPPGQRNTIYF TGTGCCAGCTCACCACCGGGCCAACGAAACACCATATATTTT
TRBJ2-7 many 15 NA TRBV6-9 CASSYGLGTTGEQYF TGTGCCAGCAGTTACGGCCTCGGGACCACGGGTGAGCAGTACTTC
TRBJ2-7 many 14 TRBD1 TRBV11-3 CASSAGRDSDEQYF TGTGCCAGCAGCGCAGGCCGGGACAGCGACGAGCAGTACTTC
TRBJ2-7 many 12 NA TRBV29-1 CSVVRTAYEQYF TGCAGCGTTGTTCGGACAGCGTACGAGCAGTACTTC
TRBJ1-6 many 13 NA TRBV30 CAWMAGTNSPLHF TGTGCCTGGATGGCAGGGACAAATTCACCCCTCCACTTT
TRBJ2-1 many 13 NA TRBV20-1 CSARVPGNNEQFF TGCAGTGCTAGAGTGCCAGGGAACAATGAGCAGTTCTTC
TRBJ2-2 NA 16 NA TRBV6-1 CASRGTGRANTGELFF TGTGCCAGCAGGGGGACGGGCAGAGCGAACACCGGGGAGCTGTTTTTT
TRBJ2-4 NA 16 NA TRBV14 CASSQEIAHVKNIQYF TGTGCCAGCAGCCAAGAGATTGCGCACGTAAAAAACATTCAGTACTTC
TRBJ1-1 many 15 TRBD1 TRBV24-1 CATSATGTGNTEAFF TGTGCCACCAGTGCGACCGGGACAGGGAACACTGAAGCTTTCTTT
TRBJ2-5 NA 13 NA TRBV28 CASSGGAGETQYF TGTGCCAGCAGTGGGGGGGCAGGGGAGACCCAGTACTTC
TRBJ2-2 many 15 NA TRBV27 CASSNWAANTGELFF TGTGCCAGCTCCAACTGGGCCGCGAACACCGGGGAGCTGTTTTTT
TRBJ1-1 NA 13 NA TRBV10-3 CAISESGEEKAFF TGTGCCATCAGTGAGAGTGGGGAGGAGAAAGCTTTCTTT
TRBJ1-2 many 13 NA TRBV5-1 CASSPRDMHGYTF TGCGCCAGCAGCCCCCGGGACATGCATGGCTACACCTTC